These T cell receptor beta chains were read from a single sample in a study of shared clonotypes between healthy human individuals. The table came from immunoSEQ multiplex PCR; TCRdb's copy has only in-frame clones and leaves some out. Altogether about 2.1 million clones are present, 90% to 95% being singletons, with the ten largest covering under 2%. Specimen: naive CD8+ T cells from PBMCs. The receptors were gathered from a man aged 18 to 35 in good health. Some clones in this sample may be carry-over from other donors' samples. CDR3s include the opening cysteine and the closing phenylalanine or tryptophan. A D gene is named only where the DNA matches it firmly. Part of the rows lack a size; the others show once, few, many or a class for expanded clones.

clone_size,d_call,j_call,v_call,cdr3_aa,cdr3_nt
.,TRBD1,TRBJ2-1,TRBV5-8,CASSPGQGSYNEQFF,TGTGCCAGCAGCCCAGGACAGGGCTCCTACAATGAGCAGTTCTTC
.,.,TRBJ2-7,TRBV28,CASSLEGTLSEQYF,TGTGCCAGCAGTTTGGAGGGGACCCTCAGCGAGCAGTACTTC
.,TRBD1,TRBJ2-7,TRBV5-5,CASSFEDRGPYEQYF,TGTGCCAGCAGCTTCGAGGACAGGGGACCCTACGAGCAGTACTTC
.,.,TRBJ2-7,TRBV7-6,CASSPREGYEQYF,TGTGCCAGCAGCCCTAGAGAGGGCTACGAGCAGTACTTC
.,TRBD1,TRBJ1-5,TRBV19,CASSTPRGRQPQHF,TGTGCCAGTAGTACCCCCAGGGGGAGACAGCCCCAGCATTTT
few,TRBD1,TRBJ2-7,TRBV19,CASSNRDRAYEQYF,TGTGCCAGTAGTAACCGGGACAGGGCCTACGAGCAGTACTTC
.,TRBD2,TRBJ2-7,TRBV6-1,CASSKTSGSSYEQYF,TGTGCCAGCAGCAAGACTAGCGGGAGCTCCTACGAGCAGTACTTC
.,TRBD1,TRBJ2-7,TRBV30,CAWSVGTAGQYF,TGTGCCTGGAGTGTGGGGACAGCTGGGCAGTACTTC
once,TRBD2,TRBJ2-3,TRBV7-3,CASSSWGGSTDTQYF,TGTGCCAGCAGCTCCTGGGGGGGTTCCACAGATACGCAGTATTTT
.,.,TRBJ1-5,TRBV20-1,CSAGGSQPQHF,TGCAGTGCGGGGGGGAGTCAGCCCCAGCATTTT
.,TRBD1,TRBJ2-7,TRBV27,CASSDRGWYEQYF,TGTGCCAGCAGTGACAGGGGGTGGTACGAGCAGTACTTC
.,TRBD1,TRBJ1-4,TRBV11-2,CASSNRQGDEKLFF,TGTGCCAGCAGCAACCGACAGGGTGATGAAAAACTGTTTTTT
.,.,TRBJ2-1,TRBV2,CASSEIGSPYNEQFF,TGTGCCAGCAGTGAAATCGGGAGCCCCTACAATGAGCAGTTCTTC
once,TRBD1,TRBJ2-1,TRBV27,CASSFYGTGVHNEQFF,TGTGCCAGCAGTTTTTATGGGACAGGGGTGCACAATGAGCAGTTCTTC
.,TRBD1,TRBJ2-7,TRBV2,CASSEGVIGGREQYF,TGTGCCAGCAGTGAAGGAGTGATAGGGGGCCGTGAGCAGTACTTC
.,.,TRBJ2-7,TRBV10-1,CASSESRISFEQYF,TGCGCCAGCAGTGAGTCACGGATATCGTTCGAGCAGTACTTC
.,.,TRBJ2-7,TRBV7-9,CASTNGEISYEQYF,TGTGCCAGCACGAATGGGGAAATCTCCTACGAGCAGTACTTC
.,.,TRBJ2-5,TRBV7-3,CASSPRVDRETQYF,TGTGCCAGCAGCCCGAGGGTGGATCGGGAGACCCAGTACTTC
.,TRBD2,TRBJ2-7,TRBV10-2,CASSVLAGSYEQYF,TGCGCCAGCAGTGTACTAGCGGGCTCCTACGAGCAGTACTTC
.,.,TRBJ2-3,TRBV5-8,CASSRGSGITDTQYF,TGTGCCAGCAGCAGGGGGAGCGGGATCACAGATACGCAGTATTTT
.,TRBD1,TRBJ1-1,TRBV28,CASSPRGPNTEAFF,TGTGCCAGCAGTCCCAGGGGGCCGAACACTGAAGCTTTCTTT
.,TRBD2,TRBJ2-7,TRBV6-5,CASSREGPYEQYF,TGTGCCAGCAGCCGGGAGGGGCCCTACGAGCAGTACTTC
.,.,TRBJ1-2,TRBV19,CASSDMTVYGYTF,TGTGCCAGTAGTGACATGACTGTTTATGGCTACACCTTC
.,.,TRBJ1-1,TRBV15,CATSRGREIEAFF,TGTGCCACCAGCAGGGGACGGGAGATTGAAGCTTTCTTT
.,.,TRBJ1-1,TRBV5-5,CASSYGAGGPEAFF,TGTGCCAGCAGCTATGGGGCCGGGGGCCCTGAAGCTTTCTTT
.,.,TRBJ1-4,TRBV7-9,CASSPSGTRDGKLFF,TGTGCCAGCAGCCCTAGCGGTACCAGGGACGGAAAACTGTTTTTT
.,.,TRBJ2-7,TRBV11-2,CASSLASASAPYEQYF,TGTGCCAGCAGCTTAGCGTCCGCTAGCGCTCCCTACGAGCAGTACTTC
.,.,TRBJ2-3,TRBV19,CASSIDGPDPGTDTQYF,TGTGCCAGTAGTATAGATGGTCCGGATCCTGGCACAGATACGCAGTATTTT
.,.,TRBJ2-7,TRBV5-4,CASSLFRGFGYEQYF,TGTGCCAGCAGCTTGTTCCGGGGCTTCGGCTACGAGCAGTACTTC
.,.,TRBJ2-7,TRBV27,CASRMKGWGSGYEQYF,TGTGCCAGCAGGATGAAGGGATGGGGTTCGGGGTACGAGCAGTACTTC
.,TRBD1,TRBJ2-1,TRBV29-1,CSVETGATYNEQFF,TGCAGCGTCGAGACAGGGGCGACCTACAATGAGCAGTTCTTC
.,TRBD2,TRBJ2-2,TRBV14,CASSQSTGLAGNTGELFF,TGTGCCAGCAGCCAATCAACGGGACTAGCGGGGAACACCGGGGAGCTGTTTTTT
.,.,TRBJ2-3,TRBV28,CASSLSPDTQYF,TGTGCCAGCAGTTTATCGCCAGATACGCAGTATTTT
.,.,TRBJ2-7,TRBV6-5,CASSYWAAGNYEQYF,TGTGCCAGCAGTTACTGGGCTGCAGGGAACTACGAGCAGTACTTC
.,TRBD2,TRBJ2-7,TRBV7-2,CASSLLAGGSYEQYF,TGTGCCAGCAGCTTACTAGCGGGGGGTTCCTACGAGCAGTACTTC
.,.,TRBJ1-5,TRBV7-8,CASSLAPNSNQPQHF,TGTGCCAGCAGCTTAGCGCCTAATAGCAATCAGCCCCAGCATTTT
.,.,TRBJ1-1,TRBV7-6,CASSFGQGTGRTEAFF,TGTGCCAGCAGCTTTGGTCAGGGGACGGGGAGGACTGAAGCTTTCTTT
.,TRBD2,TRBJ2-1,TRBV7-8,CASSLLLFTSAHNEQFF,TGTGCCAGCAGCTTACTTCTGTTTACTAGCGCTCACAATGAGCAGTTCTTC
once,TRBD2,TRBJ2-7,TRBV28,CASSEPTSGSSYEQYF,TGTGCCAGCAGTGAACCGACTAGCGGGTCGTCCTACGAGCAGTACTTC
.,.,TRBJ2-1,TRBV30,CAWVMRGSSYNEQFF,TGTGCCTGGGTTATGAGGGGGAGCTCCTACAATGAGCAGTTCTTC
.,TRBD1,TRBJ1-4,TRBV7-9,CASSPGTDVTNEKLFF,TGTGCCAGCAGCCCAGGGACAGACGTCACTAATGAAAAACTGTTTTTT
.,.,TRBJ2-7,TRBV27,CASSFSGVPYEQYF,TGTGCCAGCAGTTTTTCGGGAGTTCCCTACGAGCAGTACTTC